One sample yielded the 2 T cell receptor beta chains listed below, sequenced in a study of T-cell reconstitution after alpha-beta-depleted transplantation in children (dated by TCRdb to the mid-2010s). The receptor library was made with PCR. The instrument given in TCRdb is Illumina HiSeq 2500. TCR libraries were prepared with molecular barcoding, using unique molecular identifiers to normalize TCRbeta repertoire quantification. Clones were called with MiXCR by TCRdb after fastp trimmed the public reads at Q25, and only in-frame beta chains were retained. Every CDR3 protein is listed once, alongside the most common genes and DNA of its rows. Present in this sample are roughly 300,000 distinct CDR3 sequences, about 9.4% of which were seen just once. The leading ten clones occupy 2.4% of the sample. This specimen consisted of PBMCs from the stem cell graft donor, obtained from the stem cell graft. The receptors derive from a human donor who donated a stem cell graft to a child with acute lymphoblastic leukemia.

There are a few counts of this clonotype. The chain is built from TRBV5-1 and TRBJ2-2; D call uncertain. V gave up 1 base and J gave up 0 bases, with 10 bases separating them. CDR3 size: 16 residues. The germline V gene has CDR1 SGHRS and CDR2 YFSETQ. The CDR3 sequence is CASSLHGQPNTGELFF. CDR3 in DNA: TGCGCCAGCAGCTTGCATGGGCAACCGAACACCGGGGAGCTGTTTTTT.

This clonotype was seen a few times. The chain couples TRBV20-1 to TRBJ1-5; tentative D call: TRBD1 (5 bases). The ends were cut back, 0 bases at V and 2 bases at J, with 14 bases in the middle. CDR1 is DFQATT, CDR2 SNEGSKA, per germline (reference sequence). The CDR3 contains 16 residues. This CDR3 is CSARDLRGLGNQPQHF. The CDR3 DNA reads TGCAGTGCTAGAGATCTAAGGGGCTTGGGCAATCAGCCCCAGCATTTT.